The present T cell receptor (beta chain) was sequenced within a study of blood T cell repertoires in COVID-19. Study information: Italy, Spain and the United States were the sources of the convalescent and acute COVID-19 samples.

Sequencing used immunoSEQ multiplex PCR; TCRdb keeps in-frame clones, though not all of them. The table includes about 380,000 clones, approximately 90% detected once. This CDR3 has 11 amino acids. Looked up from germline, CDR1 is ENHRY and CDR2 is SYGVKD. Trimming took off 6 bases at V and 0 bases at J, with 3 bases between the two ends. The material sequenced was PBMCs or T cells enriched from blood (not recorded which). The receptor's source is a woman aged 18 to 35 who had recovered from COVID-19. The chain uses TRBV10-3 and TRBJ2-7; D gene uncertain. The CDR3 region has the DNA TGTGCCATCAGACACTCCTACGAGCAGTACTTC. Translated: CAIRHSYEQYF.